These T cell receptor beta chains were read from a single sample in a study of T cell repertoires in cytomegalovirus infection. These receptors are not linked to any known antigen. MiXCR was run by TCRdb on the reads, yielding one entry per CDR3 protein. The sample lists under 450,000 distinct CDR3 sequences; about 35% were seen once. Sequencing was performed on cultured PBMCs, taken from culture after CMV antigen stimulation. These receptor sequences come from a human donor in good health (CMV status not recorded). Some clones in this sample may be carry-over from other donors' samples. CDR3s include the opening cysteine and the closing phenylalanine or tryptophan. A D gene is named only where the DNA matches it firmly. The size of a clone is reported for some rows only, either as once, few or many, or as a class for expanded clones.

v_gene: TRBV4-1; abundance: -; d_gene: TRBD2; j_gene: TRBJ2-1; CDR3aa: CASSLRLAGGPGNEQFF; CDR3nt: TGCGCCAGCAGCTTACGACTAGCGGGAGGGCCGGGGAATGAGCAGTTCTTC
v_gene: TRBV7-2; abundance: many; d_gene: -; j_gene: TRBJ2-1; CDR3aa: CASSPAAGSYNEQFF; CDR3nt: TGTGCCAGCAGCCCCGCAGCGGGTTCGTACAATGAGCAGTTCTTC
v_gene: TRBV5-5; abundance: -; d_gene: TRBD2; j_gene: TRBJ2-1; CDR3aa: CASIDYRGLAGYNEQFF; CDR3nt: TGTGCCAGCATCGATTATAGGGGACTAGCGGGGTACAATGAGCAGTTCTTC
v_gene: TRBV6-5; abundance: -; d_gene: -; j_gene: TRBJ1-2; CDR3aa: CASTGGPNRNYGYTF; CDR3nt: TGTGCCAGCACCGGGGGACCGAACCGTAACTATGGCTACACCTTC
v_gene: TRBV4-1; abundance: few; d_gene: TRBD1; j_gene: TRBJ2-2; CDR3aa: CASSRAGQGAGTGELFF; CDR3nt: TGCGCCAGCAGCCGAGCGGGACAGGGGGCTGGAACCGGGGAGCTGTTTTTT
v_gene: TRBV6-2/TRBV6-3; abundance: few; d_gene: TRBD1; j_gene: TRBJ2-5; CDR3aa: CASSYSRDSQETQYF; CDR3nt: TGTGCCAGCAGTTACTCCAGGGACAGCCAAGAGACCCAGTACTTC
v_gene: TRBV5-5; abundance: few; d_gene: -; j_gene: TRBJ1-1; CDR3aa: CASARGWENTEAFF; CDR3nt: TGTGCCAGCGCCCGGGGGTGGGAGAACACTGAAGCTTTCTTT
v_gene: TRBV12-3/TRBV12-4; abundance: few; d_gene: TRBD2; j_gene: TRBJ2-1; CDR3aa: CASRAYAGEGYNEQFF; CDR3nt: TGTGCCAGCAGGGCCTACGCGGGAGAGGGCTACAATGAGCAGTTCTTC
v_gene: TRBV19; abundance: -; d_gene: TRBD2; j_gene: TRBJ2-1; CDR3aa: CASSIVGEGLGEQFF; CDR3nt: TGTGCCAGTAGTATCGTGGGGGAGGGCCTCGGAGAGCAGTTCTTC
v_gene: TRBV2; abundance: -; d_gene: -; j_gene: TRBJ1-2; CDR3aa: CASGHTTNYGYTF; CDR3nt: TGTGCCAGCGGTCACACCACCAACTATGGCTACACCTTC
v_gene: TRBV7-2; abundance: -; d_gene: -; j_gene: TRBJ2-4; CDR3aa: CASSLVGVNIQYF; CDR3nt: TGTGCCAGCAGCTTAGTAGGAGTCAACATTCAGTACTTC
v_gene: TRBV6-1; abundance: few; d_gene: TRBD1; j_gene: TRBJ2-7; CDR3aa: CASRPGQGYENEQYF; CDR3nt: TGTGCCAGCAGACCGGGACAGGGGTACGAAAACGAGCAGTACTTC
v_gene: TRBV12-3/TRBV12-4; abundance: -; d_gene: -; j_gene: TRBJ1-5; CDR3aa: CASSHGGSNQPQHF; CDR3nt: TGTGCCAGCAGTCACGGGGGAAGCAATCAGCCCCAGCATTTT
v_gene: TRBV4-3; abundance: -; d_gene: TRBD2; j_gene: TRBJ2-3; CDR3aa: CASSQDGTSGQDTQYF; CDR3nt: TGCGCCAGCAGCCAAGATGGAACTAGCGGGCAAGATACGCAGTATTTT
v_gene: TRBV7-2; abundance: -; d_gene: -; j_gene: TRBJ1-4; CDR3aa: CASSLVSRRAVEKLFF; CDR3nt: TGTGCCAGCAGCTTAGTTTCCAGGCGAGCTGTTGAAAAACTGTTTTTT
v_gene: TRBV7-2; abundance: few; d_gene: -; j_gene: TRBJ2-2; CDR3aa: CASSVTNTGELFF; CDR3nt: TGTGCCAGCAGCGTAACGAACACCGGGGAGCTGTTTTTT
v_gene: TRBV4-1; abundance: -; d_gene: -; j_gene: TRBJ1-2; CDR3aa: CASSHRDGDYGYTF; CDR3nt: TGCGCCAGCAGCCACCGCGACGGAGACTATGGCTACACCTTC
v_gene: TRBV7-2; abundance: few; d_gene: TRBD2; j_gene: TRBJ2-1; CDR3aa: CASRLAGGPFGYNEQFF; CDR3nt: TGTGCCAGCAGGCTAGCGGGAGGGCCATTTGGGTACAATGAGCAGTTCTTC
v_gene: TRBV7-2; abundance: many; d_gene: TRBD1; j_gene: TRBJ1-4; CDR3aa: CASKNRGWDEKLFF; CDR3nt: TGTGCCAGCAAAAACAGGGGGTGGGATGAAAAACTGTTTTTT
v_gene: TRBV7-2; abundance: many; d_gene: -; j_gene: TRBJ2-3; CDR3aa: CASSLANLRGSDTQYF; CDR3nt: TGTGCCAGCAGCTTAGCGAATCTGAGGGGGTCAGATACGCAGTATTTT
v_gene: TRBV5-4; abundance: few; d_gene: -; j_gene: TRBJ2-7; CDR3aa: CASSLVAGSTYEQYF; CDR3nt: TGTGCCAGCAGCTTGGTCGCGGGCTCAACCTACGAGCAGTACTTC
v_gene: TRBV25-1; abundance: -; d_gene: TRBD1; j_gene: TRBJ1-1; CDR3aa: CASSRWDSVGPEAFF; CDR3nt: TGTGCCAGCAGTAGATGGGACAGCGTCGGCCCTGAAGCTTTCTTT
v_gene: TRBV11-2; abundance: few; d_gene: TRBD1; j_gene: TRBJ1-2; CDR3aa: CASSSDRVYGYTF; CDR3nt: TGTGCCAGCAGCTCCGACAGGGTTTACGGCTACACCTTC
v_gene: TRBV6-1; abundance: few; d_gene: -; j_gene: TRBJ2-5; CDR3aa: CASSTLSQETQYF; CDR3nt: TGTGCCAGCAGCACCCTAAGCCAAGAGACCCAGTACTTC
v_gene: TRBV6-4; abundance: -; d_gene: -; j_gene: TRBJ2-1; CDR3aa: CASPIYWNEQFF; CDR3nt: TGTGCCAGCCCTATCTATTGGAATGAGCAGTTCTTC
v_gene: TRBV12-3/TRBV12-4; abundance: few; d_gene: -; j_gene: TRBJ2-1; CDR3aa: CASSFTRGLYNEQFF; CDR3nt: TGTGCCAGCAGTTTTACGCGGGGCCTTTACAATGAGCAGTTCTTC
v_gene: TRBV29-1; abundance: -; d_gene: TRBD1; j_gene: TRBJ1-1; CDR3aa: CSVEDRNWDRGDTEAFF; CDR3nt: TGCAGCGTTGAAGACCGGAATTGGGACAGGGGTGACACTGAAGCTTTCTTT
v_gene: TRBV7-2; abundance: many; d_gene: TRBD1; j_gene: TRBJ1-4; CDR3aa: CASSRDRGNEKLFF; CDR3nt: TGTGCCAGCAGCCGGGACAGGGGTAATGAAAAACTGTTTTTT
v_gene: TRBV7-4; abundance: -; d_gene: -; j_gene: TRBJ1-6; CDR3aa: CASSLAGGNNSPLHF; CDR3nt: TGTGCCAGCAGCTTAGCAGGGGGGAATAATTCACCCCTCCACTTT
v_gene: TRBV12-3/TRBV12-4; abundance: many; d_gene: -; j_gene: TRBJ1-5; CDR3aa: CASSFRRQPQHF; CDR3nt: TGTGCCAGCAGTTTTCGTCGGCAGCCCCAGCATTTT
v_gene: TRBV6-2/TRBV6-3; abundance: few; d_gene: TRBD2; j_gene: TRBJ2-3; CDR3aa: CASGIAGGDTDTQYF; CDR3nt: TGTGCCAGCGGAATAGCGGGAGGCGACACAGATACGCAGTATTTT
v_gene: TRBV20-1; abundance: -; d_gene: TRBD1; j_gene: TRBJ1-4; CDR3aa: CSARSTGDNEKLFF; CDR3nt: TGCAGTGCTAGGTCGACAGGGGATAACGAAAAACTGTTTTTT
v_gene: TRBV7-2; abundance: -; d_gene: -; j_gene: TRBJ1-1; CDR3aa: CASSPGGQLNTEAFF; CDR3nt: TGTGCCAGCAGCCCGGGGGGTCAGTTGAACACTGAAGCTTTCTTT
v_gene: TRBV5-6; abundance: -; d_gene: -; j_gene: TRBJ1-5; CDR3aa: CASSLGRGPNQPQHF; CDR3nt: TGTGCCAGCAGCTTGGGACGGGGACCCAATCAGCCCCAGCATTTT
v_gene: TRBV19; abundance: -; d_gene: -; j_gene: TRBJ1-2; CDR3aa: CASRGGASQFNYGYTF; CDR3nt: TGTGCCAGTCGAGGGGGGGCCAGCCAATTTAACTATGGCTACACCTTC
v_gene: TRBV27; abundance: few; d_gene: -; j_gene: TRBJ1-5; CDR3aa: CASSLSALRSNQPQHF; CDR3nt: TGTGCCAGCAGTTTATCGGCCCTTCGAAGCAATCAGCCCCAGCATTTT
v_gene: TRBV7-2; abundance: many; d_gene: TRBD2; j_gene: TRBJ2-3; CDR3aa: CASSFSGKTDTQYF; CDR3nt: TGTGCCAGCAGCTTTAGCGGGAAAACAGATACGCAGTATTTT
v_gene: TRBV27; abundance: -; d_gene: -; j_gene: TRBJ2-7; CDR3aa: CASSLRGTGPYEQYF; CDR3nt: TGTGCCAGCAGTTTAAGGGGTACCGGGCCCTACGAGCAGTACTTC
v_gene: TRBV7-2; abundance: -; d_gene: -; j_gene: TRBJ2-3; CDR3aa: CASSSLQADTQYF; CDR3nt: TGTGCCAGCAGCTCGCTACAAGCGGATACGCAGTATTTT
v_gene: TRBV29-1; abundance: -; d_gene: TRBD2; j_gene: TRBJ2-3; CDR3aa: CSVRGRATDTQYF; CDR3nt: TGCAGCGTTCGTGGGAGGGCCACAGATACGCAGTATTTT
v_gene: TRBV7-2; abundance: once; d_gene: TRBD2; j_gene: TRBJ2-1; CDR3aa: CAGSVGLAGKTGEQFF; CDR3nt: TGTGCCGGCAGCGTGGGACTAGCGGGAAAGACGGGTGAGCAGTTCTTC
v_gene: TRBV29-1; abundance: -; d_gene: TRBD2; j_gene: TRBJ2-3; CDR3aa: CSVAIAGERTDTQYF; CDR3nt: TGCAGCGTCGCGATAGCGGGAGAGAGGACAGATACGCAGTATTTT
v_gene: TRBV7-2; abundance: -; d_gene: -; j_gene: TRBJ1-4; CDR3aa: CASSPSSTNEKLFF; CDR3nt: TGTGCCAGCAGCCCCAGTTCAACTAATGAAAAACTGTTTTTT
v_gene: TRBV4-1; abundance: -; d_gene: TRBD1; j_gene: TRBJ2-2; CDR3aa: CASSQDRGQGRSAGELFF; CDR3nt: TGCGCCAGCAGCCAAGATAGGGGGCAGGGGCGTTCAGCCGGGGAGCTGTTTTTT
v_gene: TRBV7-8; abundance: many; d_gene: -; j_gene: TRBJ2-3; CDR3aa: CASSFNPGFEVGRIDTQYF; CDR3nt: TGTGCCAGCAGCTTTAACCCAGGGTTTGAAGTCGGAAGAATAGATACGCAGTATTTT
v_gene: TRBV28; abundance: -; d_gene: TRBD2; j_gene: TRBJ2-1; CDR3aa: CASSRLAVEQFF; CDR3nt: TGTGCCAGCAGTCGACTAGCGGTTGAGCAGTTCTTC
v_gene: TRBV6-2/TRBV6-3; abundance: -; d_gene: TRBD2; j_gene: TRBJ2-7; CDR3aa: CASSYSPTWSSGSYEQYF; CDR3nt: TGTGCCAGCAGTTACTCCCCGACTTGGTCTAGCGGCTCCTACGAGCAGTACTTC
v_gene: TRBV29-1; abundance: few; d_gene: -; j_gene: TRBJ1-4; CDR3aa: CSVGGEKLFF; CDR3nt: TGCAGCGTTGGTGGGGAAAAACTGTTTTTT
v_gene: TRBV10-3; abundance: -; d_gene: -; j_gene: TRBJ1-2; CDR3aa: CAISNPKGGHYGYTF; CDR3nt: TGTGCCATCAGCAACCCGAAAGGGGGGCACTATGGCTACACCTTC
v_gene: TRBV9; abundance: few; d_gene: -; j_gene: TRBJ1-1; CDR3aa: CASSVSVGLNTEAFF; CDR3nt: TGTGCCAGCAGCGTATCCGTCGGCTTAAACACTGAAGCTTTCTTT
v_gene: TRBV7-2; abundance: many; d_gene: TRBD2; j_gene: TRBJ2-6; CDR3aa: CASTGLAWTGANVLTF; CDR3nt: TGTGCCAGCACCGGACTAGCGTGGACCGGGGCCAACGTCCTGACTTTC
v_gene: TRBV6-1; abundance: -; d_gene: TRBD2; j_gene: TRBJ2-1; CDR3aa: CASGTSGRAGAYNEQFF; CDR3nt: TGTGCCAGCGGGACTAGCGGGAGGGCAGGGGCCTACAATGAGCAGTTCTTC
v_gene: TRBV7-2; abundance: -; d_gene: -; j_gene: TRBJ2-1; CDR3aa: CASSRPGPGYEQFF; CDR3nt: TGTGCCAGCAGCCGACCGGGGCCGGGGTATGAGCAGTTCTTC